This T cell receptor beta chain was sequenced in a study of response to subunit inactivated influenza vaccine (dated by TCRdb to 2016 to 2019). Looking at the study overall: To follow how T cells responded to a trivalent subunit inactivated influenza vaccine, the researchers relied on deep quantitative profiling of the T cell receptor repertoire. Paper-wide results and their limitations: According to the authors, only a limited number of new T cells may be recruited by each seasonal influenza vaccination.

Libraries were constructed by RT-PCR. TCRdb lists the instrument as Illumina HiSeq 2500. The raw public reads went through TCRdb reprocessing: fastp at Q25, MiXCR clone calling, in-frame beta chains kept. Rows matching on CDR3 protein sequence are summarized as one entry with the most common DNA and genes. The sample table lists 540,000 or so distinct CDR3 sequences, under 15% of them with a count of one. Of the sample, about 12% is held by the ten largest clones. V ends up 0 bases short and J 6 bases short, with an unmatched junction base count of 3. Its CDR3 holds 14 amino acids, cysteine through phenylalanine. Kept here is only the CDR3 DNA, which spans 42 bases and is read in frame from base 1. For CDR1 and CDR2, the germline V gene lists SGHAT and FQNNGV. A remark on this clonotype: Its antigen is still unknown. No qualities accompany the bases; no much larger clone lies one base away.

What the time point label conveys for this sample: around 47 days after influenza vaccine administration. The starting material was PBMCs from blood, obtained 45 days after vaccination. This TCR was recovered from a man aged 45-60 years who received an inactivated influenza vaccine. Donor details come from another sample of the same person, matched by shared clones. The rearrangement combines TRBV11-2 with TRBJ1-1; 8 junctional bases match TRBD1. The CDR3 loop reads CASSLETGGAEAFF. The nucleotide sequence reads as follows: TGTGCCAGCAGCTTAGAAACAGGGGGTGCTGAAGCTTTCTTT.